A single T cell receptor beta chain is shown here with its context. CDR1 is LGHNT and CDR2 is FRNRAP in the germline V gene. The trim removed 2 bases at V and 4 bases at J, leaving 4 bases unmatched. The CDR3 covers 14 residues. The authors' processing: Amplification from reference gene primers served as the basis for estimated nucleated cell counts. The data were produced by immunoSEQ multiplex PCR, yet TCRdb's version contains in-frame clones alone and is incomplete. V and J calls and clone size are copied from that table; D and trimming were computed from the DNA. This sample has 200,000 to 250,000 clones, with just over 85% found just once. Participant ages covered about 18 to 89 years across about 25 US areas. Assignment of participants to cohorts was predicated upon participant-reported clinical history. The sample originates from a study of blood T cell repertoires in COVID-19. Across the study: From T cells, B-cell-depleted T cells, or PBMCs came the material, which was cDNA or gDNA.

The chain has TRBV12-5 and TRBJ2-5, with TRBD1 matching 7 bases. Sequencing was performed on PBMCs or T cells enriched from blood (not recorded which). The TCR comes from a woman between 40 and 50 years old with acute COVID-19. The CDR3 reads CASGLLTGAETQYF. DNA for the CDR3: TGTGCTAGTGGTTTGCTTACAGGGGCAGAGACCCAGTACTTC.